Each of the 30 T cell receptor beta chains below was sequenced from the same sample in a study of blood T cells in healthy people across ages. Then a second PCR, running about 6 to 12 cycles, was carried out with a sample-barcoded 5' primer and a J-beta primer mix. TCRdb reprocessed the 5' RACE reads via MiXCR and lists one record per CDR3 protein. In the table there are hundreds of thousands of distinct CDR3 sequences, 20% to 25% of which are singletons. In addition, the sample was reused for a study of T cells of mothers and their children.

Sequenced input: blood. These receptors came from a boy aged 5-17 years in good health.

CDR3: CASSLLSRGLAGVYNEQFF. DNA of the CDR3: TGTGCCAGCAGCTTACTTTCCAGGGGACTAGCGGGGGTATACAATGAGCAGTTCTTC. The chain is built from TRBV7-2 and TRBJ2-1, with 14 bases that match TRBD2. With 2 bases clipped from V and 4 bases from J, the junction kept 10 bases outside the gene matches. Looked up from germline, CDR1 is SGHTA and CDR2 is FQGNSA. The CDR3 runs to 19 residues.

The genes are TRBV20-1 and TRBJ2-5, with 8 positions matching TRBD2. Matching the DNA end better, TRBJ2-7 makes the J call doubtful. The CDR3 runs 13 residues. The germline gives CDR1 DFQATT, CDR2 SNEGSKA (reference sequence). CDR3 nucleotides: TGCAGTGCTATTAGCGGGATGAACTACGAGCAGTACTTC. Amino acids: CSAISGMNYEQYF.

This clonotype showed up just a few times. V and J are TRBV15 and TRBJ2-3; 7 bases align to TRBD1. Per germline, CDR1 LNHNV and CDR2 YYDKDF (reference sequence). The J segment lost 1 base and the V segment lost 3 bases, leaving 7 bases of the junction unmatched. This CDR3 contains 16 residues. The DNA of the CDR3 is TGTGCCACCAGCAGGGGTTACAGGGGACGCACAGATACGCAGTATTTT. Translated: CATSRGYRGRTDTQYF.

The CDR3 region is CASMATSEIAETQYF. The CDR3 coding sequence is TGCGCCAGCATGGCGACTAGCGAAATTGCGGAGACCCAGTACTTC. The genes are TRBV5-1 and TRBJ2-5; 8 bases are a match to TRBD2. Germline-derived CDR1 and CDR2 are SGHRS and YFSETQ. This CDR3 comprises 15 residues. The J segment lost 5 bases and the V segment lost 6 bases, leaving 12 bases of the junction unmatched.

The V call is TRBV29-1, the J call TRBJ2-1, with 7 bases that match TRBD2. The CDR3 extends over 18 amino acids. The V gene end was trimmed by 2 bases and the J gene end by 0 bases; junction bases not matched to a gene: 13. Germline assignment: CDR1 SQVTM and CDR2 ANQGSEA. The CDR3 sequence is CSVERLAGARSSYNEQFF. The CDR3 bases are TGCAGCGTTGAACGTCTGGCGGGAGCGAGGAGCTCCTACAATGAGCAGTTCTTC.

The rearrangement uses TRBV10-3 and TRBJ2-2; D remains ambiguous. The CDR3 contains 12 residues. V lost 3 bases and J lost 5, with 4 bases in between. Germline V CDR1 and CDR2: ENHRY, SYGVKD. CDR3 DNA sequence: TGTGCCATCAGTGATATTACCGGGGAGCTGTTTTTT. Translating it yields CAISDITGELFF.

This chain links TRBV11-2 with TRBJ2-1, with no clear D. The CDR3 contains 15 residues. V was shortened by 2 bases and J by 4 bases, with 12 bases between the two germline ends. Per germline, CDR1 SGHAT and CDR2 FQNNGV. As DNA, the CDR3 is TGTGCCAGCAGCTTATCGGTTTATATTTACAATGAGCAGTTCTTC. This sequence encodes CASSLSVYIYNEQFF.

This clonotype came up a few times. This rearrangement joins TRBV7-3 to TRBJ1-1; D might be TRBD1 (5 bases). This CDR3 has 16 amino acids. In germline, CDR1 is SGHTA, CDR2 FQGTGA. V lost 1 base and J 0 bases, leaving 12 bases between the germline ends. The CDR3 DNA sequence: TGTGCCAGCAGCTTAAATGGAGGGGTGCTGAACACTGAAGCTTTCTTT. Protein: CASSLNGGVLNTEAFF. The full variable domain, rest sourced from reference TRBV7-3 and TRBJ1-1, is GAGVSQTPSNKVTEKGKYVELRCDPISGHTALYWYRQSLGQGPEFLIYFQGTGAADDSGLPNDRFFAVRPEGSVSTLKIQRTERGDSAVYLCASSLNGGVLNTEAFFGQGTRLTVV.

This clonotype came up many times. The chain uses TRBV7-3 and TRBJ2-3; 12 positions match TRBD2. Losses at the gene ends were 5 bases for V and 4 bases for J; bases not matched to a gene: 4. Germline V gene data show CDR1 as SGHTA and CDR2 as FQGTGA. The CDR3 loop spans 15 amino acids. Written as DNA, the CDR3 is TGTGCCAGCAGCCTGACTAGCGGGGGTTCAGATACGCAGTATTTT. As protein: CASSLTSGGSDTQYF.

J is TRBJ2-3 and V is TRBV6-4, with D tentatively TRBD2 (7 bases). The CDR3 extends over 14 amino acids. Trimming took off 6 bases at V and 4 bases at J, with 14 bases between the two ends. Germline CDR1 reads MRHNA; CDR2 reads SNTAGT. The CDR3 reads CASSPGGTPDTQYF. CDR3 in DNA: TGTGCCAGCAGCCCGGGGGGCACACCAGATACGCAGTATTTT.

The genes are TRBV4-2 and TRBJ2-3, with D perhaps assigned TRBD1 or TRBD2 (5 bases each). There are 17 residues in the CDR3. Germline CDR1 reads LGHNA; CDR2 reads YNFKEQ. Trimming pared 0 bases from V and 10 bases from J, leaving 23 bases between. CDR3 loop: CASSQERDVDRADAQYF. CDR3 DNA sequence: TGTGCCAGCAGCCAAGAGAGGGACGTCGATCGCGCGGACGCGCAGTATTTT.

The rearrangement joins TRBV19 to TRBJ1-1, with unresolved D. CDR3 length: 16 amino acids. Germline V gene data show CDR1 as LNHDA and CDR2 as SQIVND (reference sequence). The V end was cut by 7 bases, the J end by 0 bases, with 18 bases between. The DNA for the CDR3 is TGTGCCAGTATGGAGCTGCTTAATCCAATGAACACTGAAGCTTTCTTT. Amino acid sequence: CASMELLNPMNTEAFF.

This clonotype was observed a handful of times. The chain employs TRBV12-3 or TRBV12-4 and TRBJ2-4, with D possibly being TRBD1 (6 bases). Trimming shortened V by 4 bases and J by 7 bases, and 17 bases separated the two germline ends. CDR3 length equals 15 residues. DNA of the CDR3: TGTGCCAGCAGTTCACAGGGAACCGGGGTTAACATTCAGTACTTC. Protein product: CASSSQGTGVNIQYF.

The chain combines TRBV20-1 with TRBJ2-1; 10 bases match TRBD2. This CDR3 comprises 14 residues. Germline loops: CDR1 DFQATT, CDR2 SNEGSKA (reference sequence). The junction had 6 bases not matched to a gene; V was cut back by 6 bases and J by 4 bases. The CDR3 nucleotides read TGCAGTGCGACCGGGACTAGCGATTACAATGAGCAGTTCTTC. This codes for CSATGTSDYNEQFF.

The V gene is TRBV9, the J gene TRBJ2-3; 13 bases fit TRBD2. Germline CDR1 is SGDLS and CDR2 is YYNGEE. Trimming removed 5 bases from V and 4 bases from J; junction bases left unmatched: 4. The CDR3 is made up of 15 amino acids. The chain's CDR3 is CASSWTSGSPDTQYF. The CDR3 nucleotides read TGTGCCAGCAGTTGGACTAGCGGGAGTCCAGATACGCAGTATTTT.

Only a few counts were recorded for this clonotype. V is TRBV5-1 and J is TRBJ2-5, with 16 bases lining up with TRBD2. Per the germline V gene, CDR1 is SGHRS and CDR2 is YFSETQ. The CDR3 is 18 residues long. Trimming at V came to 4 bases and at J to 0 bases, leaving 6 bases not matched to a gene. CDR3 loop: CASSRTGLAGGNQETQYF. The CDR3 DNA reads as TGCGCCAGCAGCCGTACGGGACTAGCGGGAGGGAACCAAGAGACCCAGTACTTC.

The rearrangement joins TRBV9 to TRBJ1-1, with D tentatively TRBD1 (5 bases). The CDR3 has 13 residues. Germline lookup yields CDR1 SGDLS and CDR2 YYNGEE. V was trimmed by 3 bases and J by 2 bases, leaving 8 bases between them. The CDR3 coding sequence is TGTGCCAGCAGCGCCCGGGACAACACTGAAGCTTTCTTT. Protein: CASSARDNTEAFF. The variable domain in full, with the rest retrieved from reference TRBV9 and TRBJ1-1, is DSGVTQTPKHLITATGQRVTLRCSPRSGDLSVYWYQQSLDQGLQFLIQYYNGEERAKGNILERFSAQQFPDLHSELNLSSLELGDSALYFCASSARDNTEAFFGQGTRLTVV.

This clonotype was detected a few times. The CDR3 nucleotides read TGTGCCAGCAGCCCCAGGGCTAGCGGGGTCTACGAGCAGTACTTC. Its protein product is CASSPRASGVYEQYF. The rearrangement uses TRBV4-2 and TRBJ2-5; 9 bases match TRBD2. The DNA end is a closer match to TRBJ2-7, so the J assignment may be wrong. Germline CDR1 and CDR2: LGHNA and YNFKEQ. This CDR3 has 15 amino acids.

With respect to this clonotype: At one of its ends the junction is not consistent with the germline gene, which may arise from a read error. This chain joins TRBV11-3 and TRBJ1-1; D is undetermined. Germline V lookup: CDR1 SGHNT, CDR2 YENEEA. This CDR3 comprises 12 residues. In nucleotides, the CDR3 is TGTGCCATCAGCTCAGCGAACACTGAAGCTTTCTTT. It codes for CAISSANTEAFF.

This clonotype has a handful of counts. Germline is not matched at one junction end, which may reflect a read error. The chain links TRBV9 to TRBJ1-3; D not certain. This CDR3 comprises 17 residues. Germline values: CDR1 SGDLS, CDR2 YYNGEE. CDR3: CANSEAARSNRGNTIYF. For the CDR3, the DNA is TGTGCCAACAGCGAAGCCGCGAGGTCTAATCGGGGAAACACCATATATTTT. Variable domain in full (rest from reference TRBV9 and TRBJ1-3): DSGVTQTPKHLITATGQRVTLRCSPRSGDLSVYWYQQSLDQGLQFLIQYYNGEERAKGNILERFSAQQFPDLHSELNLSSLELGDSALYFCANSEAARSNRGNTIYFGEGSWLTVV.

This clonotype was detected a few times. The rearrangement uses TRBV29-1 and TRBJ1-4; 8 positions agree with TRBD1. V lost 4 bases, J lost 5 bases, and 9 bases stayed unmatched. From germline, CDR1 is SQVTM and CDR2 ANQGSEA. The CDR3 sequence is 15 residues long. The CDR3 DNA is TGCAGCGTTGGTTACAGGGGGGGATCAAATGAAAAACTGTTTTTT. Its translation is CSVGYRGGSNEKLFF. Combining the CDR3 with reference TRBV29-1 and TRBJ1-4 gives the whole variable domain SAVISQKPSRDICQRGTSLTIQCQVDSQVTMMFWYRQQPGQSLTLIATANQGSEATYESGFVIDKFPISRPNLTFSTLTVSNMSPEDSSIYLCSVGYRGGSNEKLFFGSGTQLSVL.

The J gene is TRBJ2-7, the V gene TRBV25-1, with 9 positions matching TRBD1. The V gene's germline CDR1 is MGHDK and CDR2 SYGVNS. V lost 2 bases and J lost 5; bases outside the gene matches: 7. The CDR3 spans 15 residues. The CDR3 nucleotides read TGTGCCAGCAGTGAACATCGGACAGGGGAAGACGAGCAGTACTTC. Protein product: CASSEHRTGEDEQYF.

The chain recombines TRBV2 with TRBJ2-7, with D perhaps matching TRBD1 (6 bases). Germline CDR1 reads SNHLY; CDR2 reads FYNNEI. This CDR3 is 14 amino acids long. V was shortened by 4 bases and J by 2 bases, with 12 bases between the two germline ends. CDR3 in amino acids: CASSVNTGPYEQYF. CDR3 bases: TGTGCCAGCAGTGTGAATACAGGGCCCTACGAGCAGTACTTC. The variable domain in full, with the rest retrieved from reference TRBV2 and TRBJ2-7, is EPEVTQTPSHQVTQMGQEVILRCVPISNHLYFYWYRQILGQKVEFLVSFYNNEISEKSEIFDDQFSVERPDGSNFTLKIRSTKLEDSAMYFCASSVNTGPYEQYFGPGTRLTVT.

There are a few counts of this clonotype. This chain connects TRBV2 to TRBJ2-5, with no clear D. The J call is in doubt because the DNA end fits TRBJ2-1 better. This CDR3 spans 12 amino acids. Per germline, CDR1 SNHLY and CDR2 FYNNEI. The chain's CDR3 is CASRGQGDEQFF. In DNA, the CDR3 is TGTGCCAGCAGAGGGCAAGGCGACGAGCAGTTCTTC.

The table lists this clonotype with a count of one. V usage is TRBV3-1 and J usage is TRBJ2-2; TRBD1 or TRBD2 may be the D gene (5 bases each). CDR1 and CDR2 from the germline V gene are LGHDT and YNNKEL (reference sequence). V lost 4 bases, J lost 1 base, and 19 bases lay in between. This CDR3 contains 18 residues. The CDR3 DNA reads TGTGCCAGCAGCCGACCCCCGGGACCTGATGAGAACACCGGGGAGCTGTTTTTT. Translating gives CASSRPPGPDENTGELFF.

The chain recombines TRBV4-1 with TRBJ1-2, with D perhaps matching TRBD1 (5 bases). The CDR3 extends over 17 amino acids. CDR1 and CDR2 from the germline V gene are MGHRA and YSYEKL. Trimming removed 0 bases at V and 4 bases at J, with 18 bases between. The CDR3 loop reads CASSQDAGGRFIYGYTF. As DNA, the CDR3 is TGCGCCAGCAGCCAAGATGCGGGGGGACGTTTTATCTATGGCTACACCTTC.

The V call is TRBV4-3, the J call TRBJ1-2; 7 positions agree with TRBD1. This CDR3 has 15 residues. V dropped 0 bases and J dropped 2; count of bases not matched to a gene: 3. Germline assignment: CDR1 LGHNA and CDR2 YSLEER. The CDR3 coding sequence is TGCGCCAGCAGCCAAGATAGGGACAGCAACTATGGCTACACCTTC. Translating gives CASSQDRDSNYGYTF.

This chain links TRBV7-9 with TRBJ2-5, with a weak D call TRBD1 (6 bases). The CDR3 extends over 14 amino acids. CDR1 SEHNR and CDR2 FQNEAQ come from the germline V gene (reference sequence). V dropped 5 bases and J dropped 2 bases, with 12 bases sitting between them. The CDR3 spells CASSIWTVQETQYF. The CDR3 DNA sequence: TGTGCCAGCAGCATATGGACAGTTCAAGAGACCCAGTACTTC.

The CDR3 region is CVSRTGESYEQYF. The CDR3, as DNA: TGTGTCAGTCGGACAGGGGAATCCTACGAGCAGTACTTC. The rearrangement links TRBV28 to TRBJ2-7, with 9 bases matching TRBD1. There are 13 residues in the CDR3. The germline V gene has CDR1 MDHEN and CDR2 SYDVKM.

V is TRBV9 and J is TRBJ2-5; TRBD2 aligns across 9 bases. The closer fit of TRBJ2-7 to the DNA end suggests the J call may be wrong. The CDR3 covers 15 residues. CDR1 and CDR2 (germline): SGDLS, YYNGEE. The CDR3 loop reads CASSVGAGGTYEQYF. CDR3 bases: TGTGCCAGCAGCGTCGGAGCGGGGGGAACCTACGAGCAGTACTTC.